The 22 T cell receptor beta chains listed next were all sequenced from one sample in a study of a mutant IDH1 vaccine in newly diagnosed glioma. Time point of the sample: week 5, during vaccination. The content of each vaccine dose was 300 ug of mutant IDH1 20-mer peptide, and topical imiquimod accompanied it. The assay was immunoSEQ multiplex PCR, and TCRdb's table has in-frame clones only and misses some. Of tens of thousands of clones listed, just over 90% are singletons. No antigen has been assigned to these receptors. The material sequenced was PBMCs, taken from a glioma patient whose treatment included an IDH1 peptide vaccine. These receptors were collected from a man in his fifties with glioma.

The gene calls are TRBV6-5 and TRBJ2-7; possibly TRBD2 for D (6 bases). The V gene's germline CDR1 is MNHEY and CDR2 SVGAGI. With 8 bases removed from V and 1 base from J, the gap between germline ends came to 15 bases. The CDR3 has 14 residues. CDR3 DNA: TGTGCCAGCCGTCGGGGGAGTGGGTCCTACGAGCAGTACTTC. Translated: CASRRGSGSYEQYF.

V usage is TRBV2 and J usage is TRBJ2-2; D not resolved. The CDR3 is 15 amino acids. The germline V gene encodes CDR1 SNHLY and CDR2 FYNNEI. Trimming left V 3 bases short and J 2 bases short, with 10 bases between. The CDR3 DNA reads as TGTGCCAGCAGTGACCTGCCAGGCAACACCGGGGAGCTGTTTTTT. Residues: CASSDLPGNTGELFF.

CDR3 sequence (DNA): TGTGCCAGCAGCTCACTAGGATGGACCATCTCCTACGAGCAGTACTTC. The encoded protein is CASSSLGWTISYEQYF. This rearrangement joins TRBV28 to TRBJ2-7; D is perhaps TRBD2 (5 bases). This CDR3 is built from 16 residues. Trimming removed 6 bases at V and 0 bases at J, with 18 bases between. Germline V CDR1 and CDR2: MDHEN, SYDVKM. Filled out from reference TRBV28 and TRBJ2-7, the complete variable domain reads DVKVTQSSRYLVKRTGEKVFLECVQDMDHENMFWYRQDPGLGLRLIYFSYDVKMKEKGDIPEGYSVSREKKERFSLILESASTNQTSMYLCASSSLGWTISYEQYFGPGTRLTVT.

The CDR3 bases are TGTGCCAGCAGCCCTAGGACCGGCTACGAGCAGTACTTC. It encodes CASSPRTGYEQYF. J is TRBJ2-7 and V is TRBV5-4; no definite D call. This CDR3 has 13 amino acids. Germline CDR1 and CDR2: SGHNT and YYREEE (reference sequence). Trimming cost V 4 bases and J 3 bases, with 11 bases left between them.

J is TRBJ2-1 and V is TRBV10-2, with 11 nucleotides matching TRBD2. This CDR3 comprises 12 residues. Trimming took 10 bases from V and 10 from J; bases not matched to a gene: 6. CDR1 and CDR2 from the germline V gene are WSHSY and SAAADI. The CDR3 nucleotides read TGCGCCACCACTAGCGGGAGACGCGAGCAGTTCTTC. Its protein is CATTSGRREQFF.

The J gene is TRBJ1-4, the V gene TRBV28, with D perhaps matching TRBD1 (5 bases). V was shortened by 6 bases and J by 7 bases, with 12 bases between the two germline ends. Germline V gene lookup returns CDR1 MDHEN and CDR2 SYDVKM. The CDR3 covers 13 residues. CDR3 in amino acids: CASSGGGGEKLFF. CDR3 DNA sequence: TGTGCCAGCAGCGGTGGGGGGGGTGAAAAACTGTTTTTT.

The genes are TRBV7-6 and TRBJ2-1; D uncertain. There are 13 residues in the CDR3. Germline CDR1 and CDR2: SGHVS and FNYEAQ. The ends were cut back, 5 bases at V and 4 bases at J, with 9 bases in the middle. CDR3 amino acids: CASSPLGYNEQFF. The CDR3 DNA reads as TGTGCCAGCAGCCCCTTGGGGTACAATGAGCAGTTCTTC.

This sequence joins TRBV4-1 and TRBJ2-1; 7 bases fit TRBD2. Unmatched junction bases numbered 10, after V lost 1 base and J lost 4 bases. The CDR3 spans 17 residues. Germline V lookup: CDR1 MGHRA, CDR2 YSYEKL. Here the CDR3 reads CASSQGARLADYNEQFF. The CDR3 nucleotides are TGCGCCAGCAGCCAAGGGGCGAGGCTAGCGGATTACAATGAGCAGTTCTTC.

The chain carries TRBV6-5 and TRBJ2-3; 7 bases align to TRBD1. In germline, CDR1 is MNHEY, CDR2 SVGAGI. CDR3 length equals 14 residues. Trimming at V came to 6 bases and at J to 4 bases, leaving 7 bases not matched to a gene. The CDR3 nucleotides are TGTGCCAGCAGCCGCCGACAGGGCTCAGATACGCAGTATTTT. This gives the protein CASSRRQGSDTQYF.

Only a few counts were recorded for this clone. V gene TRBV6-5 combines with J gene TRBJ2-7; D is unresolved. V was clipped by 4 bases and J by 6 bases, with 16 bases between them. The germline V gene encodes CDR1 MNHEY and CDR2 SVGAGI. This CDR3 is built from 14 residues. For the CDR3, the DNA is TGTGCCAGCAGTTCCGTTGCACTTCCTCGCGAGCAGTACTTC. Translation gives CASSSVALPREQYF.

This chain connects TRBV7-2 to TRBJ2-7; no definite D call. Germline V lookup: CDR1 SGHTA, CDR2 FQGNSA. The CDR3 totals 13 residues. Trimming took off 1 base at V and 3 bases at J, with 7 bases between the two ends. The CDR3 bases are TGTGCCAGCAGCTTAGAGGCTTTCTACGAGCAGTACTTC. Its translation: CASSLEAFYEQYF.

The V gene is TRBV28, the J gene TRBJ2-7, with 9 bases identical to TRBD2. There are 15 residues in the CDR3. The germline gives CDR1 MDHEN, CDR2 SYDVKM. The ends lost 5 bases at V and 2 bases at J; junction bases unmatched: 7. CDR3 in amino acids: CASSQLAGEPYEQYF. CDR3 DNA: TGTGCCAGCAGTCAACTAGCGGGCGAACCCTACGAGCAGTACTTC.

V usage is TRBV18 and J usage is TRBJ2-3; either TRBD1 or TRBD2 may fit D (5 bases each). The CDR3 contains 15 residues. V dropped 6 bases and J dropped 3 bases, with 16 bases sitting between them. Germline CDR1 KGHSH, CDR2 LQKENI. This chain's CDR3 is CASSWGPAGTDTQYF. Written as DNA, the CDR3 is TGTGCCAGCTCGTGGGGACCCGCTGGGACAGATACGCAGTATTTT.

The V and J genes are TRBV7-2 and TRBJ2-2; 9 bases agree with TRBD2. The V gene end was trimmed by 4 bases and the J gene end by 1 base; junction bases not matched to a gene: 4. Germline assignment: CDR1 SGHTA and CDR2 FQGNSA. The CDR3 extends over 16 amino acids. The CDR3, as DNA: TGTGCCAGCAGCTACAAACTAGCGGGGAACACCGGGGAGCTGTTTTTT. Translation: CASSYKLAGNTGELFF.

The J gene is TRBJ1-5, the V gene TRBV7-9; 8 bases fit TRBD1. Trimming removed 3 bases from V and 6 bases from J; junction bases left unmatched: 7. Per the germline V gene, CDR1 is SEHNR and CDR2 is FQNEAQ (reference sequence). The CDR3 is made up of 15 amino acids. The CDR3 DNA reads as TGTGCCAGCAGCTTCGGGACAGGTCAGGGTCAGCCCCAGCATTTT. This translates into CASSFGTGQGQPQHF.

The chain couples TRBV5-6 to TRBJ2-7; no firm D call. CDR1 is SGHDT, CDR2 YYEEEE, per germline. This CDR3 is 14 amino acids long. With 0 bases removed from V and 2 bases from J, the gap between germline ends came to 9 bases. This CDR3 is CASSLGFTAYEQYF. CDR3 DNA: TGTGCCAGCAGCTTGGGTTTTACGGCCTACGAGCAGTACTTC.

The chain is built from TRBV4-2 and TRBJ2-7, with 9 bases matching TRBD2. The germline gives CDR1 LGHNA, CDR2 YNFKEQ. This CDR3 is 15 amino acids long. With V trimmed by 1 base and J by 0 bases, 1 base remained unmatched. The CDR3 here is CASSQGGLASYEQYF. In DNA form, the CDR3 reads TGTGCCAGCAGCCAAGGGGGACTAGCCTCCTACGAGCAGTACTTC.

The J gene is TRBJ2-5, the V gene TRBV4-2; possible D gene TRBD1, 5 bases. This CDR3 comprises 15 residues. V lost 0 bases, J lost 5 bases, and 13 bases lay in between. Germline V gene data show CDR1 as LGHNA and CDR2 as YNFKEQ. The CDR3 sequence: CASSQEGASYETQYF. CDR3 nucleotide sequence: TGTGCCAGCAGCCAAGAAGGGGCCTCGTATGAGACCCAGTACTTC.

J is TRBJ1-3 and V is TRBV9, with a weak D call TRBD1 (5 bases). The CDR3 covers 15 residues. Germline loops: CDR1 SGDLS, CDR2 YYNGEE. Trimming took off 3 bases at V and 0 bases at J, with 10 bases between the two ends. The DNA for the CDR3 is TGTGCCAGCAGCGAGACAGTCCACTCTGGAAACACCATATATTTT. It yields the protein CASSETVHSGNTIYF.

This rearrangement joins TRBV15 to TRBJ2-5, with D unclear. The CDR3 extends over 11 amino acids. Germline lookup yields CDR1 LNHNV and CDR2 YYDKDF (reference sequence). Deletions cut 8 bases from V and 4 bases from J, with 8 bases between. The CDR3 reads CATRARETQYF. The DNA of the CDR3 is TGTGCCACCCGGGCGCGAGAGACCCAGTACTTC.

V usage is TRBV28 and J usage is TRBJ2-7; D is ambiguous. The CDR3 runs to 12 residues. The germline V gene has CDR1 MDHEN and CDR2 SYDVKM. V lost 6 bases to trimming and J lost 6 bases, with 12 bases between them. CDR3 bases: TGTGCCAGCAGCGTACAGTTCCCCGAGCAGTACTTC. It encodes CASSVQFPEQYF.

The genes are TRBV27 and TRBJ1-5, with unresolved D. Germline CDR1 reads MNHEY; CDR2 reads SMNVEV (reference sequence). CDR3 size: 13 residues. Trimming pared 6 bases from V and 3 bases from J, leaving 9 bases between. The CDR3 loop is CASRLGINQPQHF. Written as DNA, the CDR3 is TGTGCCAGCAGGTTGGGGATCAATCAGCCCCAGCATTTT.